This T cell receptor beta chain was identified during a study of T cell changes during pregnancy in multiple sclerosis. Germline-derived CDR1 and CDR2 are SQVTM and ANQGSEA. Trimming at V came to 0 bases and at J to 4 bases, leaving 9 bases not matched to a gene. This CDR3 is 18 amino acids long. The repertoire was sequenced with immunoSEQ multiplex PCR; TCRdb's copy has only in-frame clones and lacks some. This table has about 92,000 clones, around 94% appearing once. The sample in question was peripheral blood, obtained in the first trimester of pregnancy. The chain couples TRBV29-1 to TRBJ2-3, with 14 bases lining up with TRBD2. This TCR derives from a female donor with multiple sclerosis, enrolled in a pregnancy study. CDR3 amino acids: CSVEEEGLAGALADTQYF. The CDR3, as DNA: TGCAGCGTTGAAGAGGAGGGACTAGCGGGAGCACTGGCAGATACGCAGTATTTT.